The present T cell receptor beta chain was sequenced within a study of T cell responses to AZD1222 COVID-19 vaccine. Germline CDR1 KGHDR, CDR2 SFDVKD. Unmatched junction bases numbered 3, after V lost 4 bases and J lost 5 bases. This CDR3 contains 14 residues. Assay used: immunoSEQ multiplex PCR; TCRdb lists only in-frame clones, some missing. The repertoire holds around 180,000 clones, with 92% as singletons. Overall study findings and caveats: Spike-specific TCR breadth and depth both grew after two AZD1222 doses. It was only a handful of AZD1222 recipients who were seropositive at baseline. Clonal diversity was possibly underestimated, and the donors were mostly white British, with more females.

Points on this clone: Its antigen is still unknown.

The chain uses TRBV24-1 and TRBJ1-4, with TRBD1 identical over 7 bases. The source was peripheral blood, collected on day 0 of AZD1222 vaccination. The receptor's source is an adult in good health. This chain's CDR3 is CATSDPGQNEKLFF. CDR3 coding DNA: TGTGCCACCAGTGACCCGGGACAGAATGAAAAACTGTTTTTT.